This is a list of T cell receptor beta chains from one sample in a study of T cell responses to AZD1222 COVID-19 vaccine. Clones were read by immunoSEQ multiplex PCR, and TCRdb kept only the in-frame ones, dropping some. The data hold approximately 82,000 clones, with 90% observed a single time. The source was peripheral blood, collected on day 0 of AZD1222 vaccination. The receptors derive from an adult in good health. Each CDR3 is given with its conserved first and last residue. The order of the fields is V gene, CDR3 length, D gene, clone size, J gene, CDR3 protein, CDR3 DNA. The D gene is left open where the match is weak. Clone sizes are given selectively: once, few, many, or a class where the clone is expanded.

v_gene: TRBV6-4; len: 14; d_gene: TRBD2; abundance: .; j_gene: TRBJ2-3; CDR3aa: CASSDVGLAGRKYF; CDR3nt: TGTGCCAGCAGTGACGTTGGACTAGCGGGGAGGAAGTATTTT
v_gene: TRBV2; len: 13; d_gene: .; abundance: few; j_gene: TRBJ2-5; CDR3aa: CASVSEPRETQYF; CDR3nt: TGTGCCAGCGTGAGTGAGCCCAGAGAGACCCAGTACTTC
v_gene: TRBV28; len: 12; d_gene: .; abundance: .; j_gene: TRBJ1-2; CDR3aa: CASSPPGSSYTF; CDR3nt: TGTGCCAGCAGTCCTCCAGGGAGCAGCTACACCTTC
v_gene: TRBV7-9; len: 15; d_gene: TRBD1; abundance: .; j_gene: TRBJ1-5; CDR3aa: CASSLGGQGNQPQHF; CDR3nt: TGTGCCAGCAGCTTAGGGGGACAGGGAAATCAGCCCCAGCATTTT
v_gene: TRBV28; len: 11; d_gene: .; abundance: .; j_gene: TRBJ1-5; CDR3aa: CASSLNQPQHF; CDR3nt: TGTGCCAGCAGTTTAAATCAGCCCCAGCATTTT
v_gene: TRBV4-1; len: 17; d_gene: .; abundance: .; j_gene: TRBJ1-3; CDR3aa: CASSRISAGNAGNTIYF; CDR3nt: TGCGCCAGCAGCCGGATCTCGGCGGGGAACGCTGGAAACACCATATATTTT
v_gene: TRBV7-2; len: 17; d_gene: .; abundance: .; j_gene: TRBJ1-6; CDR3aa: CASSLYTQGLPNSPLHF; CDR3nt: TGTGCCAGCAGCTTATATACTCAGGGCCTTCCGAATTCACCCCTCCACTTT
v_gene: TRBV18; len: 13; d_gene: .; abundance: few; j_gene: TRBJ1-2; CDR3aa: CASSPGGNYGYTF; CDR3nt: TGTGCCAGCTCACCTGGCGGAAACTATGGCTACACCTTC
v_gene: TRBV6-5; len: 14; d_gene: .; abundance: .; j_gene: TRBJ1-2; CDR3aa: CASSYRQANYGYTF; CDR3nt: TGTGCCAGCAGTTACAGGCAGGCAAACTATGGCTACACCTTC
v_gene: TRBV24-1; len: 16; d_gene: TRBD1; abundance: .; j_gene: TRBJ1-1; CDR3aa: CATSDGGRGGLTEAFF; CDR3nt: TGTGCCACCAGTGATGGGGGCAGGGGGGGATTGACTGAAGCTTTCTTT
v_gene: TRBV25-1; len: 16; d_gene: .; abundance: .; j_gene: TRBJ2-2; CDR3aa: CASSMGQGWNTGELFF; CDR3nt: TGTGCCAGCAGTATGGGGCAGGGTTGGAACACCGGGGAGCTGTTTTTT
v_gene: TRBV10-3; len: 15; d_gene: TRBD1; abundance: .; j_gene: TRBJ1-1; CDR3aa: CAISRQGGEGTEAFF; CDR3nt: TGTGCCATCAGCAGACAGGGAGGGGAGGGAACTGAAGCTTTCTTT
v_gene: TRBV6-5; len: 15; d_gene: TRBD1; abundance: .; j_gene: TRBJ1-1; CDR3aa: CASSYLDREGTEAFF; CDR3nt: TGTGCCAGCAGTTACCTCGACAGGGAAGGCACTGAAGCTTTCTTT
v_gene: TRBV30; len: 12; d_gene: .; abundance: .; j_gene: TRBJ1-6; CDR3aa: CAWSTDGSPLHF; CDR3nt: TGTGCCTGGAGTACCGACGGTTCACCCCTCCACTTT
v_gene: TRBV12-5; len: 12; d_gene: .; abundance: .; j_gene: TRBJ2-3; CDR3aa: CASGPSTDTQYF; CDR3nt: TGTGCTAGTGGCCCCAGCACAGATACGCAGTATTTT
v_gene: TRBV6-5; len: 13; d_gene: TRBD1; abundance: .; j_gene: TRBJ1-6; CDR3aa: CASTPQGGSPLHF; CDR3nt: TGTGCCAGCACCCCGCAGGGGGGTTCACCCCTCCACTTT
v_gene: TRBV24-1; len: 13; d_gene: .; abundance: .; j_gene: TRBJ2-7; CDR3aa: CATSGVDWDEQYF; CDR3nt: TGTGCCACCTCTGGGGTCGATTGGGACGAGCAGTACTTC
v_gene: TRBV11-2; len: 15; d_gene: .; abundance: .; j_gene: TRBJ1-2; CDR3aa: CASSLLGGAIRGYTF; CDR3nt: TGTGCCAGCAGCTTATTGGGGGGGGCAATCAGAGGCTACACCTTC
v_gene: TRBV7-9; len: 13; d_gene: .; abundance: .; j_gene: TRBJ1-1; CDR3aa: CASSGKMNTEAFF; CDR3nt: TGTGCCAGCAGCGGAAAAATGAACACTGAAGCTTTCTTT
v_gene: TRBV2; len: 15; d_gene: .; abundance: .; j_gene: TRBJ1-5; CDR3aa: CASSGRGGVNQPQHF; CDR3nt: TGTGCCAGCAGTGGTAGGGGCGGTGTCAATCAGCCCCAGCATTTT
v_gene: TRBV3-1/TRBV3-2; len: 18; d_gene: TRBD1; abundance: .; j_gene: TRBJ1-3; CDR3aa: CASSQVQGGTIGGNTIYF; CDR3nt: TGTGCCAGCAGCCAAGTACAGGGGGGGACTATCGGAGGAAACACCATATATTTT
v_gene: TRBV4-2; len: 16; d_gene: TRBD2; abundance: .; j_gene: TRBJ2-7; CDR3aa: CASSQGPGLAAYEQYF; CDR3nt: TGTGCCAGCAGCCAGGGACCGGGACTAGCGGCTTACGAGCAGTACTTC
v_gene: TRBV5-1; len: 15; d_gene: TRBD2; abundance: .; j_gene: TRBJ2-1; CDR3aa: CASSSGLAGDNEQFF; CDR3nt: TGCGCCAGCAGCTCAGGACTAGCGGGGGACAATGAGCAGTTCTTC
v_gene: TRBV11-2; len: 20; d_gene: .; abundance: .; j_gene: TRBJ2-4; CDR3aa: CASSLDSGLAVSGAKNIQYF; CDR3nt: TGTGCCAGCAGCTTAGATTCGGGACTCGCGGTCTCCGGAGCCAAAAACATTCAGTACTTC
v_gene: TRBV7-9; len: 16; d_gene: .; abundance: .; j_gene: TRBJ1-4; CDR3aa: CASSSQGGGTNEKLFF; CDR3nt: TGTGCCAGCAGCTCACAGGGAGGAGGAACTAATGAAAAACTGTTTTTT
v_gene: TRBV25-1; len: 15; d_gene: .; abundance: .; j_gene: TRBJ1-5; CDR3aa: CASSELGGWNQPQHF; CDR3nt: TGTGCCAGCAGTGAACTCGGGGGATGGAATCAGCCCCAGCATTTT
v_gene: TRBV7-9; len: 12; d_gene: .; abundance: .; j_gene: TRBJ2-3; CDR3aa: CASSLGADTQYF; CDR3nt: TGTGCCAGCAGCTTAGGAGCAGATACGCAGTATTTT
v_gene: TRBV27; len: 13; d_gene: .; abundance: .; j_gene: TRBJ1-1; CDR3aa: CASSPWTGTEAFF; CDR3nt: TGTGCCAGCAGTCCCTGGACTGGAACTGAAGCTTTCTTT
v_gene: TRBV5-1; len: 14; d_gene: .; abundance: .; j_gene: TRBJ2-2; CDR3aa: CASSFGIMTGELFF; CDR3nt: TGCGCCAGCAGCTTTGGTATTATGACCGGGGAGCTGTTTTTT
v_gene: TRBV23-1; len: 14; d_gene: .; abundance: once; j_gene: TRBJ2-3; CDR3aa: CASSQSRPTDTQYF; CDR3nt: TGCGCCAGCAGTCAATCCAGGCCCACAGATACGCAGTATTTT
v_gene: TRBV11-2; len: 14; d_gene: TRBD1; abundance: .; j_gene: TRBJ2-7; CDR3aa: CASSRPGQGAEQYF; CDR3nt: TGTGCCAGCAGTCGTCCGGGACAGGGAGCCGAGCAGTACTTC
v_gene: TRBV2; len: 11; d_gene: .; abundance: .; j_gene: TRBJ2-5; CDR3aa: CASSLKETQYF; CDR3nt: TGTGCCAGCAGCCTTAAAGAGACCCAGTACTTC
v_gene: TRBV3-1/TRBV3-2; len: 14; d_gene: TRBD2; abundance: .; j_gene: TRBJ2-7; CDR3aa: CASSQAGGPDEQYF; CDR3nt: TGTGCCAGCAGCCAAGCGGGGGGGCCCGACGAGCAGTACTTC
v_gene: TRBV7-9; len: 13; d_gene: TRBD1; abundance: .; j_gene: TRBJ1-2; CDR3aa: CASSLDRGQGYTF; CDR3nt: TGTGCCAGCAGCTTAGACAGGGGGCAAGGCTACACCTTC
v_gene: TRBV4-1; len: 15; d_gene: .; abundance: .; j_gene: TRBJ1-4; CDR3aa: CASSFRTAYNEKLFF; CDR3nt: TGCGCCAGCAGCTTTCGGACCGCTTATAATGAAAAACTGTTTTTT
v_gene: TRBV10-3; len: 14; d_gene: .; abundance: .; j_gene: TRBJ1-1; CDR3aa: CAISDRTMNTEAFF; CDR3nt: TGTGCCATCAGTGACAGGACTATGAACACTGAAGCTTTCTTT
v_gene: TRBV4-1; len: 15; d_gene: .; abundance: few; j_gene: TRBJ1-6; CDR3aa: CASSQGADLNSPLHF; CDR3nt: TGCGCCAGCAGCCAAGGGGCAGATCTTAATTCACCCCTCCACTTT
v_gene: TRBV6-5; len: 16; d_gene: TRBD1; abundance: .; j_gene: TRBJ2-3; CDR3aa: CASSYSYRGRTDTQYF; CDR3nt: TGTGCCAGCAGTTACTCTTACAGGGGGCGCACAGATACGCAGTATTTT
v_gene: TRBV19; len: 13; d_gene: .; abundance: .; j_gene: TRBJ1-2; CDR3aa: CASSMAGDYGYTF; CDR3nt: TGTGCCAGTAGTATGGCAGGCGACTATGGCTACACCTTC
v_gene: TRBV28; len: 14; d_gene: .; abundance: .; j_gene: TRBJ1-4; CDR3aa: CASRTLRGGEKLFF; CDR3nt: TGTGCCAGCAGGACCTTGAGGGGTGGGGAAAAACTGTTTTTT
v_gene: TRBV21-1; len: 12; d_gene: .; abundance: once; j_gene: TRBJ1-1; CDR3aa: CASSTKKSEAFF; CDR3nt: TGTGCCAGCAGCACAAAGAAATCTGAAGCTTTCTTT
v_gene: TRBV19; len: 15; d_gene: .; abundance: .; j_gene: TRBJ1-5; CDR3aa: CASSIQEGTNQPQHF; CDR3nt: TGTGCCAGTAGTATCCAAGAGGGAACCAATCAGCCCCAGCATTTT
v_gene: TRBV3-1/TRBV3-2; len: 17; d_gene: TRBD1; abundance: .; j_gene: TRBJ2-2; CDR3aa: CASSQVRTGGNTGELFF; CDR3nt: TGTGCCAGCAGCCAAGTGAGGACAGGCGGTAACACCGGGGAGCTGTTTTTT
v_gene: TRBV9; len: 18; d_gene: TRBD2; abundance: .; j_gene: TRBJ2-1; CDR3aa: CASSVAGDYHNPYNEQFF; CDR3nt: TGTGCCAGCAGCGTAGCGGGGGACTACCACAATCCCTACAATGAGCAGTTCTTC
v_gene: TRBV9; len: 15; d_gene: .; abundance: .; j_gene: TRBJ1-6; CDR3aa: CASSVLGSYNSPLHF; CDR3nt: TGTGCCAGCAGCGTATTAGGATCCTATAATTCACCCCTCCACTTT
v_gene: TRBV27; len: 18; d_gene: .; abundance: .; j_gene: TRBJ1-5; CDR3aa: CASSSPEGGTAGDQPQHF; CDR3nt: TGTGCCAGCAGTTCACCGGAGGGTGGGACCGCGGGTGATCAGCCCCAGCATTTT
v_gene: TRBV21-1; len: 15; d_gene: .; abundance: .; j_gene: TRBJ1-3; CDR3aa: CASSPVTSSGNTIYF; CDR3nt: TGTGCCAGCAGCCCAGTGACATCCTCTGGAAACACCATATATTTT
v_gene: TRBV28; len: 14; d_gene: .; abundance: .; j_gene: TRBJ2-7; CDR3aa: CASSTRVPAYEQYF; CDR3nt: TGTGCCAGCAGCACCCGGGTCCCGGCCTACGAGCAGTACTTC
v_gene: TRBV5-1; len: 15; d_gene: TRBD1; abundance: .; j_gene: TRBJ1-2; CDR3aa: CASSFAGQGVYGYTF; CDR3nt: TGCGCCAGCAGCTTTGCGGGACAGGGAGTCTATGGCTACACCTTC
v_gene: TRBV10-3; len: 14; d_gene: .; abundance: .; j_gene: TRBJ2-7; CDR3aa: CAIKPGQPAYEQYF; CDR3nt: TGTGCCATCAAACCAGGACAGCCAGCCTACGAGCAGTACTTC
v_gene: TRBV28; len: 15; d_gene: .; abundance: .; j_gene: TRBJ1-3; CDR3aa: CASSFSRNSGNTIYF; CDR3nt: TGTGCCAGCAGTTTTTCAAGGAACTCTGGAAACACCATATATTTT
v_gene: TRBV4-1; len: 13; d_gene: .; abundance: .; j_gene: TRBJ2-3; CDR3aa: CASADRRGDTQYF; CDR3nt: TGCGCCAGCGCCGACAGGAGAGGGGATACGCAGTATTTT
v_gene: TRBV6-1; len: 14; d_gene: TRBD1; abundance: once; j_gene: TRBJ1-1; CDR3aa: CASSDTGVGTEAFF; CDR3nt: TGTGCCAGCAGTGACACAGGGGTGGGTACTGAAGCTTTCTTT
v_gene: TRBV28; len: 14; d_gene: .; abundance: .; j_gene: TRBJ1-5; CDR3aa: CATLSVGSHQPQHF; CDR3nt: TGTGCCACCCTTAGTGTGGGGTCACACCAGCCCCAGCATTTT
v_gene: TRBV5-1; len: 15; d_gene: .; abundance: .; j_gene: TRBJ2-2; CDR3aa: CASSLKGPNTGELFF; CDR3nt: TGCGCCAGCAGCTTGAAAGGGCCCAACACCGGGGAGCTGTTTTTT